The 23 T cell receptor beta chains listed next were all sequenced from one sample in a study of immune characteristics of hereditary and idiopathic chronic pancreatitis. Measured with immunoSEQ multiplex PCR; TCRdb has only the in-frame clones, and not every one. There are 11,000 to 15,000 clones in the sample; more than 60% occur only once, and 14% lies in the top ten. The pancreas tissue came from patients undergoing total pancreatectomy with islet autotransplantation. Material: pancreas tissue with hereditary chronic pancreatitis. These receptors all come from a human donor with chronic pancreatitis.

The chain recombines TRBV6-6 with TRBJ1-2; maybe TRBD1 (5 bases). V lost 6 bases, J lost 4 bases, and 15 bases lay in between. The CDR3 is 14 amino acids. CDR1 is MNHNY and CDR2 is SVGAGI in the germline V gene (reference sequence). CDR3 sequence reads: CASSPRSGSYGYTF. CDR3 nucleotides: TGTGCCAGCAGCCCCAGGTCAGGGTCCTATGGCTACACCTTC.

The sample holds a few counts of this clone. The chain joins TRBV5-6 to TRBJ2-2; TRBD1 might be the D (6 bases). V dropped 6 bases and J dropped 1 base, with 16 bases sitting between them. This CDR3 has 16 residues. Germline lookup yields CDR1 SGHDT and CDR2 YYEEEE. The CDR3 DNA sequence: TGTGCCAGCACCATTACAGGGCTTAGGAACACCGGGGAGCTGTTTTTT. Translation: CASTITGLRNTGELFF.

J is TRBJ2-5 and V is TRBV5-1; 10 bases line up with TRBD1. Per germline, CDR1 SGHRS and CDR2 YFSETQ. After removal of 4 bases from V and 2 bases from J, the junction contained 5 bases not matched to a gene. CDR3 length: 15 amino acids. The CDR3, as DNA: TGCGCCAGCAGCCGGATGGGACAGGGGCAAGAGACCCAGTACTTC. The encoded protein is CASSRMGQGQETQYF.

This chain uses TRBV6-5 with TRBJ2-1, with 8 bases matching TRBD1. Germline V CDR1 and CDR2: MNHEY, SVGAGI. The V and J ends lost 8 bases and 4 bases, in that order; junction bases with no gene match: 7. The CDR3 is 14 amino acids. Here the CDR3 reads CASGQGSGYNEQFF. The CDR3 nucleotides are TGTGCCAGCGGACAGGGTTCGGGGTACAATGAGCAGTTCTTC.

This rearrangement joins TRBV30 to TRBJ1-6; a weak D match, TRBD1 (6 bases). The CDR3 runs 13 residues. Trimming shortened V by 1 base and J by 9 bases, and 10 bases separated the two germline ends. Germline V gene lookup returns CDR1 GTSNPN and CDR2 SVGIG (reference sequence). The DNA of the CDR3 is TGTGCCTGGAGTGCAGGGGCTCTTTCACCCCTCCACTTT. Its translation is CAWSAGALSPLHF.

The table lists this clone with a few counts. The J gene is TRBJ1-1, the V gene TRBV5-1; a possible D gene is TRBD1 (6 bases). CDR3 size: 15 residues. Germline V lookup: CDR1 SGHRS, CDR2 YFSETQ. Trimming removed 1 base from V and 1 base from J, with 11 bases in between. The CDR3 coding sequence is TGCGCCAGCAGCTTGAGTACAGGGACGAACACTGAAGCTTTCTTT. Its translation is CASSLSTGTNTEAFF.

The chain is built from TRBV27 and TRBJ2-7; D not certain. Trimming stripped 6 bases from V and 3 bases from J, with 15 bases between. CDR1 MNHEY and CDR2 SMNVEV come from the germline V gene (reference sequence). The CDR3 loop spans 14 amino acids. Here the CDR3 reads CASRPGRPDYEQYF. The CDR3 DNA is TGTGCCAGCAGGCCCGGACGTCCAGACTACGAGCAGTACTTC.

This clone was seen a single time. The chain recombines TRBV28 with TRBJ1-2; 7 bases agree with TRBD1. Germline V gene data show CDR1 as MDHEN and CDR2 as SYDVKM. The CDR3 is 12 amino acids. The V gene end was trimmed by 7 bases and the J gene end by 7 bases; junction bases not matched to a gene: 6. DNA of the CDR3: TGTGCCAGCAAAGGACAGGTCCCTGGCTACACCTTC. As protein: CASKGQVPGYTF.

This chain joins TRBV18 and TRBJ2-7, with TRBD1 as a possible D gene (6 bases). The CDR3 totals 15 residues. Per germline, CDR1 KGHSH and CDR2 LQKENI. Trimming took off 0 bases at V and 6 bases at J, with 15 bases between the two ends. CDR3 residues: CASSPPGLGASEQYF. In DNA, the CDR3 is TGTGCCAGCTCACCACCGGGTCTGGGGGCAAGCGAGCAGTACTTC.

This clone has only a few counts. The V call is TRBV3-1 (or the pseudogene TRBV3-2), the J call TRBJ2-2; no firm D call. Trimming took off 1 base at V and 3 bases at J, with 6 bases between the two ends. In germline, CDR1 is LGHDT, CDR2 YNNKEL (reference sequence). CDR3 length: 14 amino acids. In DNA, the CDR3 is TGTGCCAGCAGCCAAGGACTCTACACCGGGGAGCTGTTTTTT. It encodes CASSQGLYTGELFF.

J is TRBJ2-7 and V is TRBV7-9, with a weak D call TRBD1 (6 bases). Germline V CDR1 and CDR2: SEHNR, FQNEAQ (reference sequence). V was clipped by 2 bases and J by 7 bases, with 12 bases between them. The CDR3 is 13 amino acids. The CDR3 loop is CASSLSAGVEQYF. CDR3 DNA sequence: TGTGCCAGCAGCTTATCGGCAGGGGTTGAGCAGTACTTC.

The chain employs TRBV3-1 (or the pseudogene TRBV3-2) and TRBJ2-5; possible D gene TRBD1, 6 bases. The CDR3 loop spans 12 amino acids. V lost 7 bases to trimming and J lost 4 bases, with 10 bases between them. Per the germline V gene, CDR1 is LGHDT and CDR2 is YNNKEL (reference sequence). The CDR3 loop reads CASTKGGETQYF. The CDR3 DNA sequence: TGTGCCAGCACAAAAGGGGGAGAGACCCAGTACTTC.

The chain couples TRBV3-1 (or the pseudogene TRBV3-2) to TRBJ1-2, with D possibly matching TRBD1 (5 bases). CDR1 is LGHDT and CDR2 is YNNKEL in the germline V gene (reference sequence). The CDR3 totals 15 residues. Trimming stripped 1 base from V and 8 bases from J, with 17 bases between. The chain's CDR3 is CASSQGWRGSGGYTF. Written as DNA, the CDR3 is TGTGCCAGCAGCCAAGGGTGGAGGGGATCAGGCGGCTACACCTTC.

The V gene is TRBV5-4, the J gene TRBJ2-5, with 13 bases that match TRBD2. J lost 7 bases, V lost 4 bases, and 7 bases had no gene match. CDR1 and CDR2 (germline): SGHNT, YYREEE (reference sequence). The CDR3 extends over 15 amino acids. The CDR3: CASSAGTSGALTQYF. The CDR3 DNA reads TGTGCCAGCAGCGCCGGGACTAGCGGGGCCCTGACCCAGTACTTC.

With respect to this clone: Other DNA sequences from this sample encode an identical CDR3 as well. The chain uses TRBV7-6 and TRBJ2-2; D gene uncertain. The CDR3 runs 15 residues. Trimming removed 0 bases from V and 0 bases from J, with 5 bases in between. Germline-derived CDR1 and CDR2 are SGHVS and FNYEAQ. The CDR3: CASSLAGTNTGELFF. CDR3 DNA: TGTGCCAGCAGCTTAGCGGGAACGAACACCGGGGAGCTGTTTTTT.

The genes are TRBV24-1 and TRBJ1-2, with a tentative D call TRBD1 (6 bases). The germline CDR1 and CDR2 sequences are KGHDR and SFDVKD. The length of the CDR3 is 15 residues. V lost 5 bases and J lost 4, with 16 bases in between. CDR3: CATSGGTGRGYGYTF. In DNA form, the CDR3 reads TGTGCCACCAGTGGAGGTACAGGGAGGGGCTATGGCTACACCTTC.

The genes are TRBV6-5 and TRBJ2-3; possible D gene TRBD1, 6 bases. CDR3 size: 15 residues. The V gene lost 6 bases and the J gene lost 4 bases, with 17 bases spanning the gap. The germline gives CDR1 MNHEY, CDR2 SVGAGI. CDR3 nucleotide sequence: TGTGCCAGCAGGGAGGTTGCAGGGGCGTCAGATACGCAGTATTTT. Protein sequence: CASREVAGASDTQYF.

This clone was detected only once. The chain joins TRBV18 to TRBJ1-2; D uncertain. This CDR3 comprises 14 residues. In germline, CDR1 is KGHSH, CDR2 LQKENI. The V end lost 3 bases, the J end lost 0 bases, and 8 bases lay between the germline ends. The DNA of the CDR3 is TGTGCCAGCTCACCTAGCCCATCTAACTATGGCTACACCTTC. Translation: CASSPSPSNYGYTF.

The CDR3 coding sequence is TGTGCCAGCAGTTACCCAGCCGGGACTAGTGGGAATGAGCAGTTCTTC. This gives the protein CASSYPAGTSGNEQFF. The chain recombines TRBV6-2 or TRBV6-3 with TRBJ2-1; 8 bases are a match to TRBD2. In germline, CDR1 is MNHEY, CDR2 SVGEGT. The V and J ends lost 2 bases and 7 bases, in that order; junction bases with no gene match: 10. This CDR3 comprises 16 residues.

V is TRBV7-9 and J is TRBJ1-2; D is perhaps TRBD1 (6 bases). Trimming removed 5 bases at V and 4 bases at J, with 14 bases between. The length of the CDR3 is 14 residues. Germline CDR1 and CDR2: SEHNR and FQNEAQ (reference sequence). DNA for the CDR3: TGTGCCAGCAGCCCGCGTTGGGGGGCCTATGGCTACACCTTC. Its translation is CASSPRWGAYGYTF. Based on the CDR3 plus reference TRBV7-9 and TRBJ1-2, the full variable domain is DTGVSQNPRHKITKRGQNVTFRCDPISEHNRLYWYRQTLGQGPEFLTYFQNEAQLEKSRLLSDRFSAERPKGSFSTLEIQRTEQGDSAMYLCASSPRWGAYGYTFGSGTRLTVV.

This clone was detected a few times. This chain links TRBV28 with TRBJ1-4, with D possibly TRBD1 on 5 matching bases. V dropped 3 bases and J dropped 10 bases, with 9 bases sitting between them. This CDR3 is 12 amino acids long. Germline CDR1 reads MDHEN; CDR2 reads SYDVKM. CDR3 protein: CASSFTGGKLFF. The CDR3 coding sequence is TGTGCCAGCAGTTTCACCGGGGGAAAACTGTTTTTT.

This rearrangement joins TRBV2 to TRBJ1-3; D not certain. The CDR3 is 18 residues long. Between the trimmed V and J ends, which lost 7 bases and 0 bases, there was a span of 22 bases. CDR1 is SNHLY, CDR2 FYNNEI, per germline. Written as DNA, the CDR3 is TGTGCCAGCATGCGGACCTACTCCCCCTGGGCCTCTGGAAACACCATATATTTT. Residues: CASMRTYSPWASGNTIYF. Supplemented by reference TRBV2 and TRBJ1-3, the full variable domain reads EPEVTQTPSHQVTQMGQEVILRCVPISNHLYFYWYRQILGQKVEFLVSFYNNEISEKSEIFDDQFSVERPDGSNFTLKIRSTKLEDSAMYFCASMRTYSPWASGNTIYFGEGSWLTVV.

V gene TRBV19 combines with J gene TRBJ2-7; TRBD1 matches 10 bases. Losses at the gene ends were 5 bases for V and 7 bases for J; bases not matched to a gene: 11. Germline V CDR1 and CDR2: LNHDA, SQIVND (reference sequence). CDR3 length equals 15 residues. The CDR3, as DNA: TGTGCCAGTAGTGGTGGCGGGACAGGGGAATGGGAGCAGTACTTC. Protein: CASSGGGTGEWEQYF.